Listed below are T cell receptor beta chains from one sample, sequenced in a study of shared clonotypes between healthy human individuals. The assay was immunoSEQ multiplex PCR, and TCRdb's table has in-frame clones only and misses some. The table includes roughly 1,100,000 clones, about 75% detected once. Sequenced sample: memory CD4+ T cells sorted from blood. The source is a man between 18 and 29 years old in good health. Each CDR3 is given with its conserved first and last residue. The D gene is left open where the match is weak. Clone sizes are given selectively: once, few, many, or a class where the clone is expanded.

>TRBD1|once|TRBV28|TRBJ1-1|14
TGTGCCAGCAGTCCACAGGGGTCGAACACTGAAGCTTTCTTT
CASSPQGSNTEAFF
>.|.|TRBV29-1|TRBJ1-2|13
TGCAGCGTTAGGGCGGCAGGTTGGTATGGCTACACCTTC
CSVRAAGWYGYTF
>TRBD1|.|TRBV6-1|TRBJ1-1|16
TGTGCCAGCAGTGAAGCGGGGAGGGGGCTGAACACTGAAGCTTTCTTT
CASSEAGRGLNTEAFF
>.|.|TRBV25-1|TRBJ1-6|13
TGTGCCAGCAGTGACACAGGCAATTCACCCCTCCACTTT
CASSDTGNSPLHF
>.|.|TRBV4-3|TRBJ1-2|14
TGCGCCAGCAGCCAAGCCTACGCTAACTATGGCTACACCTTC
CASSQAYANYGYTF
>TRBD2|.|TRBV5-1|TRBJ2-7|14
TGCGCCAGCAGCCCCGAAGCGGGGGGGGACAAGCAGTACTTC
CASSPEAGGDKQYF
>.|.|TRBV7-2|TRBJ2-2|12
TGCTCGGGCGGAAAGAACACCGGGGAGCTGTTTTTT
CSGGKNTGELFF
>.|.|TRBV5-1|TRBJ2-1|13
TGCGCCAGCAGCCCCAACATATTGGGGGAGCAGTTCTTC
CASSPNILGEQFF
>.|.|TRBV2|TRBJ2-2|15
TGTGCCAGCAATTCGCAACAGGGTGTGGCCGGGGAGCTGTTTTTT
CASNSQQGVAGELFF
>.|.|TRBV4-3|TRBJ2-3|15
TGCGCCAGCAGCCGACGGGGGAGGAGCACAGATACGCAGTATTTT
CASSRRGRSTDTQYF
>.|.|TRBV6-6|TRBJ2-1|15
TGTGCCAGCAGTTACAGGGGTAGCTCCTACAATGAGCAGTTCTTC
CASSYRGSSYNEQFF
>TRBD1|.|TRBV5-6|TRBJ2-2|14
TGTGCCAGCAGCCTGACAGGGGGTACCGGGGAGCTGTTTTTT
CASSLTGGTGELFF
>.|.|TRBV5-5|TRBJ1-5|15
TGTGCCAGCAGCTTGGGCAGGGAGCGAGGTCAGCCCCAGCATTTT
CASSLGRERGQPQHF
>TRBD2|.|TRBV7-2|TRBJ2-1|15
TGTGCCAGCAGCTTCCTAGCGGGCCCCTACAATGAGCAGTTCTTC
CASSFLAGPYNEQFF
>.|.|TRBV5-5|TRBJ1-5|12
TGTGCCAGCAGCCTACGATCTGGGCCCCAGCATTTT
CASSLRSGPQHF
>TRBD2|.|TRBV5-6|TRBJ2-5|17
TGTGCCAGCAGCCTATTGGGGACTAGCGGGTTACAAGAGACCCAGTACTTC
CASSLLGTSGLQETQYF
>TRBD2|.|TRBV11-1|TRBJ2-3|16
TGTGCCAGCAGCTCACAGGGACTAGCATTTGAGGATACGCAGTATTTT
CASSSQGLAFEDTQYF
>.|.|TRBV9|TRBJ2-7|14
TGTGCCAGCAGCACGGGACATCTTTCCTACGAGCAGTACTTC
CASSTGHLSYEQYF
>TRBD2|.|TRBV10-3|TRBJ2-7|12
TGTGCCATGGGGGGGGACCCCTACGAGCAGTACTTC
CAMGGDPYEQYF
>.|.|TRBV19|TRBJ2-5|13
TGTGCCAGTAGTGCTTCCGGGACAGAGACCCAGTACTTC
CASSASGTETQYF
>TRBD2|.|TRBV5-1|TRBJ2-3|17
TGCGCCAGCAGCTCTGGACTAGCGGGGGGACGCACAGATACGCAGTATTTT
CASSSGLAGGRTDTQYF
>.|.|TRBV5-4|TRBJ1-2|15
TGTGCCAGCAGCCAAGATTATAGGGGAAACTATGGCTACACCTTC
CASSQDYRGNYGYTF
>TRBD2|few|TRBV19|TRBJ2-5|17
TGTGCCAGTAGCCCGCTGGCGGGAGGGGGGTACCAAGAGACCCAGTACTTC
CASSPLAGGGYQETQYF
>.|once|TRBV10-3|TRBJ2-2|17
TGTGCCATCAGTGAGTCTTCGGGCTTGTGGGACTCCGGGGAGCTGTTTTTT
CAISESSGLWDSGELFF
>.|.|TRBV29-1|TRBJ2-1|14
TGCAGCGTGATCCGGAGTGGGCAGAACAATGAGCAGTTCTTC
CSVIRSGQNNEQFF
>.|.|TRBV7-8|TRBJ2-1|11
TGTGCCAGCAGCCAGAGCCGTGAGCAGTTCTTC
CASSQSREQFF
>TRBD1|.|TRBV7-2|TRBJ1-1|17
TGTGCCAGCAGCACACGTCCCGGGACAGGGACGGACACTGAAGCTTTCTTT
CASSTRPGTGTDTEAFF
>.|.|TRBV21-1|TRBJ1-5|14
TGTGCCAGCAGCAGGCGACAGGGGTGGCAGCCCCAGCATTTT
CASSRRQGWQPQHF
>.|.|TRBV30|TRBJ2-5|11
TGTGCCGGAGGGTTTCGGGAGACCCAGTACTTC
CAGGFRETQYF
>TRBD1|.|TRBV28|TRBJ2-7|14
TGTGCCAGCAGTTTACCAACAGGGGCCTACGAGCAGTACTTC
CASSLPTGAYEQYF
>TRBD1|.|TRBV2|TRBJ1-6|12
TGTGCCAGCGACAGGGATAATTCACCCCTCCACTTT
CASDRDNSPLHF
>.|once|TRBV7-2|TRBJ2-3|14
TGTGCCAGCAGCCTTGATAGGGGGACAGATACGCAGTATTTT
CASSLDRGTDTQYF
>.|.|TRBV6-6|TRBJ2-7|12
TGTGCCAGCAGCATGACCGGGACCGAGCAGTACTTC
CASSMTGTEQYF
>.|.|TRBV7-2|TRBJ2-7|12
TGTGCCAGCAGTTACACCGCCTACGAGCAGTACTTC
CASSYTAYEQYF
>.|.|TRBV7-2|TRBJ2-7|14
TGTGCCAGCAGCCCCGCTAGTACTGTGTACGAGCAGTACTTC
CASSPASTVYEQYF
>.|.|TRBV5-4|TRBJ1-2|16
TGTGCCAGCAGCTCGAGTCCCCGGGAATCCACCTATGGCTACACCTTC
CASSSSPRESTYGYTF
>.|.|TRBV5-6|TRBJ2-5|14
TGTGCCAGCCGAGGGGGGGCTAACAGAGAGACCCAGTACTTC
CASRGGANRETQYF
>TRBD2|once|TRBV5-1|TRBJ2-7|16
TGCGCCAGCAGCTCCCGGGGGGAGGGTGACTCCTACGAGCAGTACTTC
CASSSRGEGDSYEQYF
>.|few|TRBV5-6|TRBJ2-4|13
TGTGCCAGCAGCACGGGACACGAAAACATTCAGTACTTC
CASSTGHENIQYF
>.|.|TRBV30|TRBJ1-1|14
TGTGCCGGATTCCCCAGGGGTTTGAACACTGAAGCTTTCTTT
CAGFPRGLNTEAFF
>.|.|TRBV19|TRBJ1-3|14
TGTGCCAGTAGTCTCTTAGGCTCTGGAAACACCATATATTTT
CASSLLGSGNTIYF